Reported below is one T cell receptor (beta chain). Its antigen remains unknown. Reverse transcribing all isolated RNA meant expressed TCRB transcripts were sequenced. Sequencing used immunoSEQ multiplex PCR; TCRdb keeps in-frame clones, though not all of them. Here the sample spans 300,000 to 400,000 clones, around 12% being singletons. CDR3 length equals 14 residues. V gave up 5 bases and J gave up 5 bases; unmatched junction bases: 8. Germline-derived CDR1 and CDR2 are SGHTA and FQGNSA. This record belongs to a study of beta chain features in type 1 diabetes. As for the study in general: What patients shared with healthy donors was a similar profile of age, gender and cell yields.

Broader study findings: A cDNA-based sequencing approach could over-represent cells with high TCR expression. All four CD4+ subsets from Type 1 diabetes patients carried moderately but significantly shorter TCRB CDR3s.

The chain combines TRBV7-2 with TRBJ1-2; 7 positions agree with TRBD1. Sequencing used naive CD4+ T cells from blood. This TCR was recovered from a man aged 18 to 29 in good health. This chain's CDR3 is CASSREGQLYGYTF. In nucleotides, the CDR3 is TGTGCCAGCAGCCGGGAGGGACAGCTTTATGGCTACACCTTC. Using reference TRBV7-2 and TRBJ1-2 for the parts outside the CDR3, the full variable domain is GAGVSQSPSNKVTEKGKDVELRCDPISGHTALYWYRQSLGQGLEFLIYFQGNSAPDKSGLPSDRFSAERTGGSVSTLTIQRTQQEDSAVYLCASSREGQLYGYTFGSGTRLTVV.